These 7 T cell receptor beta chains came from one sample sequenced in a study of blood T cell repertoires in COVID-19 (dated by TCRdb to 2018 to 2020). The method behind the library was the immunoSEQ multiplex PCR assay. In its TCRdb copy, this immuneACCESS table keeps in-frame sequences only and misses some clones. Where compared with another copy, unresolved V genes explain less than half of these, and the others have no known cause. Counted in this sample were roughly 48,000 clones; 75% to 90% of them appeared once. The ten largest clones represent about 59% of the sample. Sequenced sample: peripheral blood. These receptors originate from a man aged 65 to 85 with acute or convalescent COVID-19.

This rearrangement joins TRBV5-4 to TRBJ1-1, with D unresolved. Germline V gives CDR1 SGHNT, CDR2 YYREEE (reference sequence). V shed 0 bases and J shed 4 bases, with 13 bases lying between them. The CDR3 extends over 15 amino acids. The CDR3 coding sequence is TGTGCCAGCAGCTTGGGCCCCTTCAGAGGCACTGAAGCTTTCTTT. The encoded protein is CASSLGPFRGTEAFF. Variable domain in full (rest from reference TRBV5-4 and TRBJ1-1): ETGVTQSPTHLIKTRGQQVTLRCSSQSGHNTVSWYQQALGQGPQFIFQYYREEENGRGNFPPRFSGLQFPNYSSELNVNALELDDSALYLCASSLGPFRGTEAFFGQGTRLTVV.

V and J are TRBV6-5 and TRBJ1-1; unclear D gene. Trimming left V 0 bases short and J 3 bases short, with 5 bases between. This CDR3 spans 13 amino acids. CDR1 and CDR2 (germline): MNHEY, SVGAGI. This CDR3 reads CASSYSEDTEAFF. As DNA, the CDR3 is TGTGCCAGCAGTTACTCGGAGGACACTGAAGCTTTCTTT.

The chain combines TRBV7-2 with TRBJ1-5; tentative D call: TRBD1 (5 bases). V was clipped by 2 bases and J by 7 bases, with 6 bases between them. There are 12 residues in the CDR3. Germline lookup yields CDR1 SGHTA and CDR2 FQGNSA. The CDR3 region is CASSLTGQPQHF. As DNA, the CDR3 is TGTGCCAGCAGCTTAACAGGCCAGCCCCAGCATTTT.

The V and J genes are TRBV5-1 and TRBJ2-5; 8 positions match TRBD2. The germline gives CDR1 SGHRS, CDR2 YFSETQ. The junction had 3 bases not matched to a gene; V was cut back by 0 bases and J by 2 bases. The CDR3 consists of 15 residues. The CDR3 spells CASSLVAGGQETQYF. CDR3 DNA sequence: TGCGCCAGCAGCTTGGTTGCGGGAGGACAAGAGACCCAGTACTTC.

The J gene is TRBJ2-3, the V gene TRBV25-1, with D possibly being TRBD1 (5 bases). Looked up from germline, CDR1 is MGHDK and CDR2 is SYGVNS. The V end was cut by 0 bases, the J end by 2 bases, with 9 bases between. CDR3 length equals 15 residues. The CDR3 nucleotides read TGTGCCAGCAGTGAATATGACAGTTACACAGATACGCAGTATTTT. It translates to CASSEYDSYTDTQYF.

This chain's CDR3 is CASSSSDAGHNQPQHF. In DNA, the CDR3 is TGTGCCAGCAGCTCTTCGGACGCCGGACACAATCAGCCCCAGCATTTT. This chain joins TRBV7-8 and TRBJ1-5; tentative D call: TRBD1 (5 bases). Deletions cut 4 bases from V and 3 bases from J, with 16 bases between. CDR1 is SGHVS, CDR2 FQNEAQ, per germline. CDR3 length: 16 residues.

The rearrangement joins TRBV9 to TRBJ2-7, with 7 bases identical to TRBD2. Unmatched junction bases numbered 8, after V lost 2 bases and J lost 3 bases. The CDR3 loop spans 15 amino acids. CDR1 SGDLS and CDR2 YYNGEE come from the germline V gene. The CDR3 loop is CASSVQGRGSYEQYF. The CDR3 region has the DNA TGTGCCAGCAGCGTTCAAGGGCGGGGGAGCTACGAGCAGTACTTC.